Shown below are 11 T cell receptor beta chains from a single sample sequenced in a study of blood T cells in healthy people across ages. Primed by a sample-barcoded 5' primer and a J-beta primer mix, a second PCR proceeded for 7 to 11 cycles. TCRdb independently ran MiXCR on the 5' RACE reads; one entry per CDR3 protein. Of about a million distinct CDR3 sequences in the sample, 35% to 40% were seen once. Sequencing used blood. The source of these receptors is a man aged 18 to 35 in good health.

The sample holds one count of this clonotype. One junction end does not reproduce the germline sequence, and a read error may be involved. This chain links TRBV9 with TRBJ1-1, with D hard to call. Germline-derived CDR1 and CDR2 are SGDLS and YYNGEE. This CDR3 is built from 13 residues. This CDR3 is CTSSVLEGTEAFF. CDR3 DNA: TGTACCAGCAGCGTACTTGAGGGCACTGAAGCTTTCTTT.

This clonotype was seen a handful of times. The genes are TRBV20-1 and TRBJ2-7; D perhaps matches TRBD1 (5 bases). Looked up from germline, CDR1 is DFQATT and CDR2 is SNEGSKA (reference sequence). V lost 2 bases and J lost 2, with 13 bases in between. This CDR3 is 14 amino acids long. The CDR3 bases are TGCAGTGCTAGATCGGCAGGGTCGGCCTACGAGCAGTACTTC. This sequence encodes CSARSAGSAYEQYF.

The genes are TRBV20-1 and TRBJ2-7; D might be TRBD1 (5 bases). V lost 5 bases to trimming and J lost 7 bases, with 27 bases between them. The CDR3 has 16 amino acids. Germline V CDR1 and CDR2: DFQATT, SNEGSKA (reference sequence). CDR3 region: CSAGPWGAASYNEQYF. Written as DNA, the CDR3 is TGCAGTGCTGGGCCCTGGGGCGCCGCTTCCTACAATGAGCAGTACTTC.

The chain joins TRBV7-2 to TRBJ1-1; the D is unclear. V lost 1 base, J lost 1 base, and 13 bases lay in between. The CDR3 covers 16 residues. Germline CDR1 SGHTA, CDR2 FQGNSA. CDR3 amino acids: CASSLVRRGRNTEAFF. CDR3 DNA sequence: TGTGCCAGCAGCTTAGTCAGACGTGGACGGAACACTGAAGCTTTCTTT.

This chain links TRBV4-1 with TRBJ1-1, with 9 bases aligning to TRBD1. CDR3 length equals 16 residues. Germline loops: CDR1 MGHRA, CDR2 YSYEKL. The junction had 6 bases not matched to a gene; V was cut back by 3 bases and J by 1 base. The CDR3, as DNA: TGCGCCAGCAGCCACGAACAGGGGGCATGGAACACTGAAGCTTTCTTT. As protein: CASSHEQGAWNTEAFF.

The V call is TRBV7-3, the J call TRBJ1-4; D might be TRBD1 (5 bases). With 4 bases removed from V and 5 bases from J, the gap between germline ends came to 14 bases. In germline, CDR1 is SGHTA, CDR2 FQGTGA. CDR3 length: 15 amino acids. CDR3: CASSWGSSANEKLFF. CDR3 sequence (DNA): TGTGCCAGCAGCTGGGGGTCCTCAGCCAATGAAAAACTGTTTTTT.

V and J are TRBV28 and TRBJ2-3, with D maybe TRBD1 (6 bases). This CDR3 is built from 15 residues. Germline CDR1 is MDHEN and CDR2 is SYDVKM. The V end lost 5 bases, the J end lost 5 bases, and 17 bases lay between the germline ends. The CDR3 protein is CASSGTGHIEDTQYF. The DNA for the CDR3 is TGTGCCAGCAGTGGAACGGGACATATCGAAGATACGCAGTATTTT.

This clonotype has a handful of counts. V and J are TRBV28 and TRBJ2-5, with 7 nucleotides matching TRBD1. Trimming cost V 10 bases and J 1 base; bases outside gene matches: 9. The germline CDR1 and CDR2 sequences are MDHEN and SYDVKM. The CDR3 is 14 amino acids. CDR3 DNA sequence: TGTGCCACCGGTACCGGGACAGCCCAAGAGACCCAGTACTTC. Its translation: CATGTGTAQETQYF.

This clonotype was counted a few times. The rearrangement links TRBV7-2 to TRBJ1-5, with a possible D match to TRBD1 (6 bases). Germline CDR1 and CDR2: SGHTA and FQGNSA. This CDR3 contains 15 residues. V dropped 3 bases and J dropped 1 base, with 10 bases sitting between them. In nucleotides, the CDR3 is TGTGCCAGCAGCTTGGGGACATTGAGCAATCAGCCCCAGCATTTT. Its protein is CASSLGTLSNQPQHF.

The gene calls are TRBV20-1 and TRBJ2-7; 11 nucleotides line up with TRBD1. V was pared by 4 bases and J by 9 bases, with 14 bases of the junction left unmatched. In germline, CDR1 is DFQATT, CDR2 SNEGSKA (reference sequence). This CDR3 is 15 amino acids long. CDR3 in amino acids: CSATLGTGGSSRQYF. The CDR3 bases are TGCAGTGCTACTCTCGGGACAGGGGGTTCTAGTAGGCAGTACTTC.

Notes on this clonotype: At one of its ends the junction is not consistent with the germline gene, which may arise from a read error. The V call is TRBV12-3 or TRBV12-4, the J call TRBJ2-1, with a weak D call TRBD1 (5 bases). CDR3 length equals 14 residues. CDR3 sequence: CASLWGGSNNEQFF. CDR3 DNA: TGTGCCAGTTTGTGGGGCGGCTCCAACAATGAGCAGTTCTTC.